One T cell receptor (beta chain) is described in this entry. The source of the sample is a study of blood T cell repertoires in COVID-19. TCRdb keeps only in-frame clones here, not all; method: immunoSEQ multiplex PCR. This sample has around 250,000 clones, with more than 85% found just once. Deletions cut 3 bases from V and 7 bases from J, with 9 bases between. The CDR3 runs 12 residues. Germline V CDR1 and CDR2: KGHSH, LQKENI. The chain carries TRBV18 and TRBJ2-5; possible D gene TRBD2, 6 bases. The receptor's source is a woman between 50 and 59 years old who had recovered from COVID-19. The sample taken for sequencing was PBMCs or T cells enriched from blood (not recorded which). CDR3 sequence: CASSPSEGTQYF. DNA of the CDR3: TGTGCCAGCTCACCTTCGGAGGGGACCCAGTACTTC. Drawing the rest from reference TRBV18 and TRBJ2-5, the complete variable domain is NAGVMQNPRHLVRRRGQEARLRCSPMKGHSHVYWYRQLPEEGLKFMVYLQKENIIDESGMPKERFSAEFPKEGPSILRIQQVVRGDSAAYFCASSPSEGTQYFGPGTRLLVL.